This T cell receptor beta chain was identified in a study of cytomegalovirus exposure and HLA in healthy donors (dated 2017 in TCRdb). Some background on the complete study: An earlier analysis of several hundred of the donors reported 250 to 350 Gb of sequence data and 100 million to 120 million unique TCR beta sequences obtained from roughly 180 million T cells. An early release that covered several hundred HLA-typed donors contained 250 to 350 gigabases of sequencing data and tens of millions of unique TCR sequences. The genetic ancestry cluster associated with self-reported Caucasian donors included 81% of the approximately 400 genotyped donors. The study was designed to test whether signatures of past pathogen exposure could be identified by cataloging public T cell receptors. The study used immunosequencing to profile the T cell repertoires of several hundred subjects and linked those repertoires to cytomegalovirus serostatus. Besides the first cohort of 666 subjects, a separate validation cohort made up of 90 to 150 different subjects was used. To predict cytomegalovirus infection status, the study combined high-throughput TCR immunosequencing, statistical association of individual TCRs with disease status, and machine learning. A later analysis re-examined previously published TCR beta repertoires from roughly 650 donors and added high-resolution HLA genotyping to investigate patterns of TCR occurrence. Rather than drawing on any new phenotypic data, the later analysis identified candidate immune exposures from TCR beta sequences and the way those sequences occurred across donors. An earlier analysis of several hundred of the donors used high-throughput TCR beta sequencing to judge whether each TCR beta V gene segment behaved as functional or pseudogenic. Donor age, sex, ethnicity and CMV serostatus were collected together with the repertoire data. A later genetic analysis took genome-wide SNP genotypes for about three fifths of the roughly 670 donors and used that subset as a discovery cohort. All discovery cohort repertoires had been generated using a single sequencing platform. HLA typing included class I and class II loci at four-digit resolution. The number of donors typed differed by locus, with about 629-630 for A, B, C, DRB1 and DQB1, over 500 for DQA1, nearly 610 for DPA1, and approximately 470 for DPB1. Because of strong linkage in the cohort, roughly five DR-DQ haplotypes were treated as single units for association and clustering. Across 300 to 400 genotyped donors of the cohort, an average of approximately 200,000 unique TCR beta nucleotide sequences per donor were sequenced, and roughly 17% of those sequences were non-productive.

The cohort consisted of 666 healthy bone marrow donors. At the time of sampling, all cohort members were nominally healthy, though unrecorded immune exposures were likely present. The donor tested CMV seronegative and was one of the 352 seronegative cohort members. A peripheral blood sample was collected from each donor, and TCR beta sequencing was performed on peripheral blood mononuclear cells. The Qiagen DNeasy Blood Extraction Kit was used to extract genomic DNA from the blood cell samples. On this clone: No cognate antigen has been identified for it. Nothing much larger sits one base from this clone, and base qualities are not available.

Receptor libraries were prepared by the immunoSEQ multiplex PCR assay. A mixture of 60 forward primers for TCR Vbeta segments and 13 reverse primers for TCR Jbeta segments was used in the multiplex PCR. A multiplex PCR assay on genomic DNA amplified the CDR3 region of rearranged TCR beta genes. The Illumina HiSeq System was used to sequence the amplified TCR beta libraries as 87-base-pair reads. The authors processed their data as follows. A later analysis counted approximately 74 million unique TCR beta chains across the 550 to 750 repertoires, and approximately 11 million of these chains were shared by at least two donors. Raw reads were error-corrected and collapsed into unique sequences by a nearest-neighbor algorithm in which closely related sequences were merged to remove PCR and sequencing errors. V, D and J gene segments were assigned by aligning CDR3 sequences to IMGT reference sequences. For a sequence to be retained, at least a six-nucleotide match to both a V gene segment and a J gene segment was required. Rearrangements were classified as productive when the CDR3 lacked stop codons and remained in frame with V and J, and all other rearrangements were classified as non-productive. Following IMGT convention, CDR3 was defined as the stretch from the second conserved V-encoded cysteine to the conserved J-encoded phenylalanine. The earlier analysis of approximately 590 of the donors excluded any sequence lacking an unambiguous match to a single V gene segment. An earlier analysis of fewer than 750 of the donors called V segments functional above 56.7% productive rearrangements and segregating when the between-donor standard deviation exceeded 5%. A statistical classification framework was developed to diagnose cytomegalovirus status using the catalog of TCR beta chain sequences. In a later analysis, TCR nucleotide sequences were compared against IMGT/GENE-DB human TR gene sequences so that V and J genes could be assigned. A later analysis assigned CDR3 sequences and most-parsimonious VDJ recombination scenarios with the TCRdist pipeline. A later analysis defined each TCR beta chain by its CDR3 amino acid sequence plus V-gene family, and excluded reads lacking a unique V-gene family. In a later analysis, fewer than 650 highly shared, low-generation-probability nucleotide sequences were removed to address suspected cross-contamination and a sequencing artifact. In a later analysis, a clonal expansion index was calculated for each public chain from normalized within-repertoire ranks of inferred template counts. In a later analysis, generation probabilities were computed with a VDJ recombination model fitted to out-of-frame rearrangements, and the resulting probabilities were checked against IGoR. Hypergeometric tests were used in a later analysis to score TCR-TCR, TCR-HLA and TCR-CMV co-occurrence, with a repertoire-size bias correction applied to the TCR pairs. In a later analysis, false discovery rates were estimated by permuting HLA or CMV assignments 20 times. In a later analysis, co-occurring TCRs were grouped using DBSCAN, with TCRdist sequence similarity added in when clustering inside HLA-allele-positive subsets. Repertoires with fewer than 30,000 or more than 120,000 public chains, plus five repertoires with anomalous nucleotide sharing, were excluded from co-occurrence clustering. Entries here come from immuneACCESS through TCRdb and include only in-frame sequences with V and J called. Some clones fail to appear in such tables; in the studies checked, an unresolved V gene covers under half of the shortfall, and the cause of the remainder is unknown. V and J calls and clone size are copied from that table; D and trimming were computed from the DNA. Present in this sample are roughly 100,000 clones, over 70% of which were seen just once. 1% to 1.5% of the sample belongs to the ten largest clones.

General conclusions and limits of the study: In a later analysis, TCR association rates were found to vary across HLA loci, with the most associated TCRs seen for DRB1 alleles and the fewest for HLA-C alleles. According to a later analysis, parvovirus B19, influenza, CMV and Epstein-Barr virus appeared linked to several top co-occurrence clusters. A further reported finding was that TCR beta sequences accurately predicted the HLA-A and HLA-B alleles for most subjects in the first cohort. A later analysis associated about 16,000 TCR beta sequences with specific HLA alleles at a false discovery rate of 0.05. Roughly 15 rarely observed V segments, including chromosome 9 orphons, were excluded from the earlier analysis of approximately 600 of the donors because counts were too low. A cluster of highly shared sequence variants was judged likely to represent a technical artifact of the sequencing pipeline. A later genetic analysis reported fewer N-insertions in productive TCRs among donors in an Asian-associated ancestry cluster than the approximately 670-donor mean. Most TCR sequences were observed very rarely across donors, whereas some public TCRs were present in many individuals. Broadly in line with IMGT annotations, most TCR beta V segments showed up in productive rearrangements about 90% or about 30% of the time in an earlier analysis of some 590 of the donors. Correlated functional status among segregating V segments might be attributable to linkage disequilibrium, but an unknown experimental factor could not be ruled out. According to a later analysis, most CMV-associated TCR beta chains appeared to be HLA-restricted, and the HLA associations seemed to be driven largely by CMV exposure. In vitro tests confirmed that a few of the cytomegalovirus-associated TCR beta chains recognize cytomegalovirus antigens. Strong co-occurrence of HLA alleles, especially DR and DQ, made assigning TCR associations to individual alleles difficult. In a later analysis, HLA-associated TCR beta chains were found to be more clonally expanded and to have lower generation probabilities than equally common non-associated chains. Immune exposure information for the cohort was limited to CMV serostatus. V-gene and J-gene trimming of TCR beta chains was associated with a missense DCLRE1C variant in a later genetic analysis, and the association was replicated in an independent cohort. According to the authors, the approach could potentially be generalized to other disease states and immunological phenotypes. Because HLA typing was missing for some donors at each locus, association tests included only the typed subset. The study listed 164 TCR beta chains as associated with cytomegalovirus. The classifier was reported to diagnose cytomegalovirus status with high specificity and sensitivity in both the original and validation cohorts. Only TCR beta chains were sequenced in this cohort, and the absence of alpha or paired-chain data limited detectable features. The presence/absence analyses assumed that sequencing depth was roughly uniform across donors, and that assumption may not be true.

The material sequenced was PBMCs. This receptor was identified in a man aged 40-50 years in good health and CMV-seronegative.

The DNA reads as follows: TGTGCCAGCAGCTTAGATCGACCTAATAATCGGCAGGTAAATGAAAAACTGTTTTTT. Its product reads: CASSLDRPNNRQVNEKLFF. The sequence links TRBV11-3 to TRBJ1-4; the D gene lacks a confident call. CDR1 and CDR2 are drawn from the germline V gene: SGHNT, YENEEA. The trim is 0 bases for V and 5 bases for J, with a gap of 22 bases between the germline ends. Reading from cysteine to phenylalanine, the CDR3 counts 19 amino acids. This entry keeps only the CDR3 DNA: 57 bases, framed from base 1.